This T cell receptor (beta chain) was identified during a study of T cell responses to AZD1222 COVID-19 vaccine. Regarding the study as a whole: Clonal diversity was possibly underestimated; the donors were predominantly white British and more often female. Only a handful of AZD1222 recipients tested seropositive at baseline. Across the whole spike, CD4 TCRs peaked at regions 160-218 and 743-854.

Trimming took 3 bases from V and 7 from J, leaving 16 bases between them. Germline V CDR1 and CDR2: MDHEN, SYDVKM. This CDR3 contains 15 residues. A note on this clone: Its antigen remains unidentified.

Method: immunoSEQ multiplex PCR; TCRdb's copy keeps in-frame clones and lacks some. The profile shows about 180,000 clones, just over 85% of them singletons. This TCR was sampled from an adult who received the AZD1222 COVID-19 vaccine. Sequencing was performed on peripheral blood, taken 28 days after the second AZD1222 dose. The chain uses TRBV28 and TRBJ1-5, with D possibly matching TRBD1 (5 bases). The CDR3 bases are TGTGCCAGCAGTTTTCCGCAGGGTGGTTGGCAGCCCCAGCATTTT. It encodes CASSFPQGGWQPQHF.